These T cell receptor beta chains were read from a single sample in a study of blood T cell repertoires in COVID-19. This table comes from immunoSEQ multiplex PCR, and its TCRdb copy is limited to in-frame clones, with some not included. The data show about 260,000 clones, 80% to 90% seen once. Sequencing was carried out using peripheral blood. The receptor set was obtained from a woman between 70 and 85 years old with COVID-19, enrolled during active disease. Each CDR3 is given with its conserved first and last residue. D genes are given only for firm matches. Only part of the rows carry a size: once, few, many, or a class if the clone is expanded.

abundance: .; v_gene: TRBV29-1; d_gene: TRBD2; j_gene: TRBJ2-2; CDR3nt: TGCAGCGCTAGCGGAATCGCGAACACCGGGGAGCTGTTTTTT; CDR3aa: CSASGIANTGELFF
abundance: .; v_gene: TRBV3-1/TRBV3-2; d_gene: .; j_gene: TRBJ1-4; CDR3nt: TGTGCCAGCAGCCCACCGACAGCTCCAAATGAAAAACTGTTTTTT; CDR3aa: CASSPPTAPNEKLFF
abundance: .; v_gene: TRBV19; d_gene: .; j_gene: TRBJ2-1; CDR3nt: TGTGCCAGTACGCGGTCTGACTACAATGAGCAGTTCTTC; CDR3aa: CASTRSDYNEQFF
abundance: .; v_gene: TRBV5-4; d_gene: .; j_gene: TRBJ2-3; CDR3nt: TGTGCCAGCAGCAATACAGGGATCGATACGCAGTATTTT; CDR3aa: CASSNTGIDTQYF
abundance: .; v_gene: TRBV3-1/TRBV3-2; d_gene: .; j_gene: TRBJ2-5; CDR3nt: TGTGCCAGCAGCCAAGATCGAGGCTTGACGTTGACCCAGTACTTC; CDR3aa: CASSQDRGLTLTQYF
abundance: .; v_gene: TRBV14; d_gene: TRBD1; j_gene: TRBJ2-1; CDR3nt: TGTGCCAGCAGCCAGACAGGGAACAATGAGCAGTTCTTC; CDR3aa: CASSQTGNNEQFF
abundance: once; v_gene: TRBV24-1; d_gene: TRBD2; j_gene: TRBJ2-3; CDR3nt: TGTGCCACCAGTGCGAGCGGGAGGACCTCAGATACGCAGTATTTT; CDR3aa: CATSASGRTSDTQYF
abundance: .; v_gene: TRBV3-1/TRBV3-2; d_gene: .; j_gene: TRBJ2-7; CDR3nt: TGTGCCAGCAGCCAAGACCTCCACGAGCAGTACTTC; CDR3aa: CASSQDLHEQYF
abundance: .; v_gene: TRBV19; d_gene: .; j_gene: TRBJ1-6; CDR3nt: TGTGCCAGTAGTGACAGAAGAAGCTCCTATAATTCACCCCTCCACTTT; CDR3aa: CASSDRRSSYNSPLHF
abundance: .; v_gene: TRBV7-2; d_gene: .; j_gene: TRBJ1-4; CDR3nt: TGTGCCAGCAGCTCACATTATGGGGGGGGTGAAAAACTGTTTTTT; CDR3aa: CASSSHYGGGEKLFF
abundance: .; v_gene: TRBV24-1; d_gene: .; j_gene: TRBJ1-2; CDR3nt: TGTGCCACCAGTGAGGGGGGATCTCGCCGCTACACCTTC; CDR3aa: CATSEGGSRRYTF
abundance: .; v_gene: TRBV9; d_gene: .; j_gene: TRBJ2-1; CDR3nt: TGTGCCAGCAGCGTAACCCGAAGGAAGCGGGGGACAGGGTCCTACAATGAGCAGTTCTTC; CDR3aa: CASSVTRRKRGTGSYNEQFF
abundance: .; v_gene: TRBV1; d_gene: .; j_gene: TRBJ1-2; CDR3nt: TGCACCAGCAGCCAGGCGCCGGGCGGCCGGACAGCAACGAACTATGGCTACACCTTC; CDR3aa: CTSSQAPGGRTATNYGYTF
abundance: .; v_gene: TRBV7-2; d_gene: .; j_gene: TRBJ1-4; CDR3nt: TGTGCCAGCAGCTTAGGTAGAAATGAAAAACTGTTTTTT; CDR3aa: CASSLGRNEKLFF
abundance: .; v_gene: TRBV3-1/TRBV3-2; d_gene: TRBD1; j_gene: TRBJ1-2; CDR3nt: TGTGCCAGCAGTAAACAGGGGGCGTACTATGGCTACACCTTC; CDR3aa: CASSKQGAYYGYTF
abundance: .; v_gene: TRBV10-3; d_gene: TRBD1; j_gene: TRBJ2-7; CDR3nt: TGTGCCATCAGATTGGGACAGGGCCACGAGCAGTACTTC; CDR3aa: CAIRLGQGHEQYF
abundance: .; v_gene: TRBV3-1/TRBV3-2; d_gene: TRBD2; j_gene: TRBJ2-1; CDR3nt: TGTGCCAGCAGCCAAGGACTAGCTGAGTACAATGAGCAGTTCTTC; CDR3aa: CASSQGLAEYNEQFF
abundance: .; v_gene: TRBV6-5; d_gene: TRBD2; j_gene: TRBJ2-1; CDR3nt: TGTGCCTCCCGGCGCGGGGGGGACAATGAGCAGTTCTTC; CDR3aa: CASRRGGDNEQFF
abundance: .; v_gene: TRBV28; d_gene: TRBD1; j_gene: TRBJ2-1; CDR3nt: TGTGCCAGCACCACTGGACAGGTAGTTAGCTCCTACAATGAGCAGTTCTTC; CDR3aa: CASTTGQVVSSYNEQFF
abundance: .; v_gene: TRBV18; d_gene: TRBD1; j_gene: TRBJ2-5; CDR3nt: TGTGCCAGCTCACCATCGGGACAGGGCCAAGAGACCCAGTACTTC; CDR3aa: CASSPSGQGQETQYF
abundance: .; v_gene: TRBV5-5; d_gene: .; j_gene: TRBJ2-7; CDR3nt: TGTGCCAGCAGCTTGTTCCCGGGGGACTACGAGCAGTACTTC; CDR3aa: CASSLFPGDYEQYF
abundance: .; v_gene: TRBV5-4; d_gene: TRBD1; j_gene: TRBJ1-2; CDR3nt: TGTGCCAGCAGCTTGTGGGGGGGACAGGGTCGGGGCTACACCTTC; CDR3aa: CASSLWGGQGRGYTF
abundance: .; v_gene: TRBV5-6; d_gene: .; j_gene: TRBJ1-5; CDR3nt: TGTGCCAGCAGCTTGGGGGCCCTCTATAGCAATCAGCCCCAGCATTTT; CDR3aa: CASSLGALYSNQPQHF
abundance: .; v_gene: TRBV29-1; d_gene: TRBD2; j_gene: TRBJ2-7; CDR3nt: TGCAGCGTTGAAAGCCGGGAGGGGTACGAGCAGTACTTC; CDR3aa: CSVESREGYEQYF
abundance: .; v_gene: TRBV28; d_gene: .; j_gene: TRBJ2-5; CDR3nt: TGTGCCAGCAGGGCACAAGAGACCCAGTACTTC; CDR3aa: CASRAQETQYF
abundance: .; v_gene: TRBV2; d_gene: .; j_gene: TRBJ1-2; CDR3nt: TGTGCCAGCAGGGAACCGGGACATATCGATGGCTACACCTTC; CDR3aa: CASREPGHIDGYTF
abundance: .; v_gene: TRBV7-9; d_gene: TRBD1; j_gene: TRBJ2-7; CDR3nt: TGTGCCAGCAGCGCGGGACAGGGAGTCTACGAGCAGTACTTC; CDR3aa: CASSAGQGVYEQYF
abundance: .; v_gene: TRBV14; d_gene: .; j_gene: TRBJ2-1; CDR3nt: TGTGCCAGCAGCCAAGACCTAGGTAGTGAGCAGTTCTTC; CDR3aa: CASSQDLGSEQFF
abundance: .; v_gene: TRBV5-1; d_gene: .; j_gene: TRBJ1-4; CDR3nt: TGCGCCAGCAGCTTGGGGCCTTTGGGAGAGGAAAAACTGTTTTTT; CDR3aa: CASSLGPLGEEKLFF
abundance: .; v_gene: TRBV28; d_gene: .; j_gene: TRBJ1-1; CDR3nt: TGTGCCAGCGTGGGCCGCTTTATTGGAGGCACTGAAGCTTTCTTT; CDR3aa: CASVGRFIGGTEAFF
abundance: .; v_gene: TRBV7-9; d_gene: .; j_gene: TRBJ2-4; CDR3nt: TGTGCCAGCAGCGCGACAGTAGCCAAAAACATTCAGTACTTC; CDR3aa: CASSATVAKNIQYF
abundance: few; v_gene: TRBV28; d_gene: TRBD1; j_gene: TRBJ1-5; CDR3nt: TGTGCCAGCAGTCCCGATCTTACAGGGGACGTAAGCAATCAGCCCCAGCATTTT; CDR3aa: CASSPDLTGDVSNQPQHF
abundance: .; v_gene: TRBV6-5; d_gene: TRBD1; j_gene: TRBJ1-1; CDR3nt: TGTGCCAGCAGCTCACCGGGACAGGGAAAGTTTGAAGCTTTCTTT; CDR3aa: CASSSPGQGKFEAFF
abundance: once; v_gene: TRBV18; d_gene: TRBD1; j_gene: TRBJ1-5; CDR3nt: TGTGCCAGCTCACCCGTGGCCGGACAGGGAGGCAATCAGCCCCAGCATTTT; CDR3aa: CASSPVAGQGGNQPQHF
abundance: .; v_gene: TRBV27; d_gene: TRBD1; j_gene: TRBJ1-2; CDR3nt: TGTGCCAGCAGTATCCGACAGGGGGCGCCCGACTATGGCTACACCTTC; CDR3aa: CASSIRQGAPDYGYTF
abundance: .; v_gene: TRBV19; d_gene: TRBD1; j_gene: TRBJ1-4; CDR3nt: TGTGCCAGTAGTAACTCAGGGGGCTTTTCGTTTTTT; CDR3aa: CASSNSGGFSFF
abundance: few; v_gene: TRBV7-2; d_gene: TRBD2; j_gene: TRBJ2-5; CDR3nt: TGTGCCAGCAGCCAAGGACTAGCGGGAGGCGGGGAGACCCAGTACTTC; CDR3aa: CASSQGLAGGGETQYF
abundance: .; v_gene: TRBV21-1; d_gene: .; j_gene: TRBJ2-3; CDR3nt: TGTGCCAGCCAGAAGCGGCCTAGCACAGATACGCAGTATTTT; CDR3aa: CASQKRPSTDTQYF
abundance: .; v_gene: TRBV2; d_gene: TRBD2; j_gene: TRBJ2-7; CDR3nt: TGTGCCAGCAAGGGGACTAGACTCTCCTACGAGCAGTACTTC; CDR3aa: CASKGTRLSYEQYF
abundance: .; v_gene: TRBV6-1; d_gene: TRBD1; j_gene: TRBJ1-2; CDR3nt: TGTGCCAGCAGTGAAGCCGGGACAGGGAACTATGGCTACACCTTC; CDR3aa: CASSEAGTGNYGYTF
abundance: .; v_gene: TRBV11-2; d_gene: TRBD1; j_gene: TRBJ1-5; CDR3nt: TGTGCCAGCAGCTTAGGGACAGGGGGTTTTCAGCCCCAGCATTTT; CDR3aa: CASSLGTGGFQPQHF
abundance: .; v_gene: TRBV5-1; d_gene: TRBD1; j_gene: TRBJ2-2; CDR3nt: TGCGCCAGCAGCTTGGCCAGGGGGCTGACCGGGGAGCTGTTTTTT; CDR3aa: CASSLARGLTGELFF